Below, 7 T cell receptor beta chains from the same sample are listed, as sequenced in a study of blood T cell repertoires in COVID-19. The table came from immunoSEQ multiplex PCR; TCRdb's copy has only in-frame clones and leaves some out. This sample yields 250,000 to 300,000 clones, of which 70% to 90% are seen a single time; 6.9% belongs to the top ten. Sequenced material: peripheral blood. All receptors derive from a woman aged 30 to 39 who had recovered from COVID-19.

This clone was counted a single time. The V call is TRBV7-2, the J call TRBJ1-6; 9 bases are a match to TRBD1. From germline, CDR1 is SGHTA and CDR2 FQGNSA. The CDR3 is made up of 15 amino acids. The V and J ends lost 5 bases and 6 bases, in that order; junction bases with no gene match: 5. CDR3 bases: TGTGCCAGCAGCCAGGGACAGGGTTTTAATTCACCCCTCCACTTT. It encodes CASSQGQGFNSPLHF. Based on the CDR3 plus reference TRBV7-2 and TRBJ1-6, the full variable domain is GAGVSQSPSNKVTEKGKDVELRCDPISGHTALYWYRQSLGQGLEFLIYFQGNSAPDKSGLPSDRFSAERTGGSVSTLTIQRTQQEDSAVYLCASSQGQGFNSPLHFGNGTRLTVT.

This chain uses TRBV7-2 with TRBJ1-2; a possible D gene is TRBD1 (6 bases). CDR1 is SGHTA and CDR2 is FQGNSA in the germline V gene. This CDR3 has 15 amino acids. Deletions cut 1 base from V and 8 bases from J, with 17 bases between. The chain's CDR3 is CASSLVLGAPNGYTF. The CDR3 DNA follows: TGTGCCAGCAGCTTAGTCCTGGGGGCTCCTAACGGCTACACCTTC.

The chain is built from TRBV4-1 and TRBJ1-1; TRBD1 matches at 9 bases. The CDR3 has 15 residues. Germline CDR1 is MGHRA and CDR2 is YSYEKL. V lost 2 bases to trimming and J lost 1 base; unmatched junction nucleotides: 2. The CDR3 DNA reads TGCGCCAGCAGCCAAACGGGACAGGGGAACACTGAAGCTTTCTTT. It specifies CASSQTGQGNTEAFF.

This chain uses TRBV19 with TRBJ2-3, with 9 positions matching TRBD1. This CDR3 comprises 16 residues. After removal of 7 bases from V and 3 bases from J, the junction contained 11 bases not matched to a gene. CDR1 and CDR2 (germline): LNHDA, SQIVND (reference sequence). The CDR3 loop is CASKITGGGGTDTQYF. CDR3 in DNA: TGTGCCAGTAAAATAACAGGGGGCGGTGGTACAGATACGCAGTATTTT.

The chain links TRBV3-1 (or the pseudogene TRBV3-2) to TRBJ2-7, with 11 nucleotides matching TRBD2. J was trimmed by 9 bases and V by 5 bases; bases with no gene match: 6. CDR1 is LGHDT, CDR2 YNNKEL, per germline (reference sequence). The CDR3 runs 13 residues. The CDR3 DNA is TGTGCCAGCAGCACTAGCGGGGGTGCTGGGCAGTACTTC. Its translation is CASSTSGGAGQYF.

In this sample, this clone turned up once. V gene TRBV7-8 combines with J gene TRBJ1-1; D is undetermined. The germline CDR1 and CDR2 sequences are SGHVS and FQNEAQ. This CDR3 has 15 amino acids. Trimming stripped 5 bases from V and 0 bases from J, with 13 bases between. The CDR3 spells CASSGPRPMNTEAFF. CDR3 DNA sequence: TGTGCCAGCAGCGGGCCGCGACCCATGAACACTGAAGCTTTCTTT.

The rearrangement links TRBV12-3 or TRBV12-4 to TRBJ2-7; D gene ambiguous. The ends were cut back, 8 bases at V and 0 bases at J, with 11 bases in the middle. This CDR3 contains 13 residues. CDR3 in amino acids: CASADTTSYEQYF. The CDR3 DNA sequence: TGTGCCAGCGCCGACACAACCTCCTACGAGCAGTACTTC.